What follows are 13 T cell receptor beta chains derived from one specimen sequenced in a study of blood T cell repertoires in COVID-19. Sequenced by immunoSEQ multiplex PCR; TCRdb stores in-frame clones only, minus some. The sample consists of 45,000 to 60,000 clones, about 72% of them appearing once. The sample was PBMCs or T cells enriched from blood (not recorded which). These receptors all come from a woman aged 45 to 65 with acute COVID-19.

CDR3 region: CASSQTGTGYNEQFF. DNA of the CDR3: TGTGCCAGCTCACAAACCGGGACAGGGTACAATGAGCAGTTCTTC. The V call is TRBV18, the J call TRBJ2-1; TRBD1 aligns across 9 bases. The CDR3 loop spans 15 amino acids. Germline-derived CDR1 and CDR2 are KGHSH and LQKENI. The ends lost 4 bases at V and 4 bases at J; junction bases unmatched: 5. The full variable domain, its missing parts supplied by reference TRBV18 and TRBJ2-1, is NAGVMQNPRHLVRRRGQEARLRCSPMKGHSHVYWYRQLPEEGLKFMVYLQKENIIDESGMPKERFSAEFPKEGPSILRIQQVVRGDSAAYFCASSQTGTGYNEQFFGPGTRLTVL.

This clone occurred once. CDR3 sequence reads: CASSRFDWTLDYTF. DNA for the CDR3: TGTGCCAGCAGTCGGTTTGATTGGACTCTCGACTACACCTTC. The chain employs TRBV28 and TRBJ1-2; D not resolved. V dropped 5 bases and J dropped 10 bases, with 20 bases sitting between them. The CDR3 consists of 14 residues. Looked up from germline, CDR1 is MDHEN and CDR2 is SYDVKM.

The rearrangement links TRBV9 to TRBJ1-1, with D possibly being TRBD1 (6 bases). This CDR3 has 16 residues. V lost 4 bases, J lost 2 bases, and 18 bases lay in between. CDR1 is SGDLS and CDR2 is YYNGEE in the germline V gene. CDR3 residues: CASSPRGRGANTEAFF. The CDR3 DNA follows: TGTGCCAGCAGCCCTAGAGGTCGGGGGGCTAACACTGAAGCTTTCTTT.

V and J are TRBV9 and TRBJ2-5; 9 positions match TRBD1. The trim removed 3 bases at V and 4 bases at J, leaving 7 bases unmatched. Germline-derived CDR1 and CDR2 are SGDLS and YYNGEE. This CDR3 has 15 amino acids. This CDR3 reads CASSAETGGRETQYF. For the CDR3, the DNA is TGTGCCAGCAGCGCAGAAACAGGGGGCCGAGAGACCCAGTACTTC.

This clone was observed once. V gene TRBV19 combines with J gene TRBJ1-5; a possible D gene is TRBD1 (6 bases). The CDR3 spans 15 residues. Germline loops: CDR1 LNHDA, CDR2 SQIVND (reference sequence). V gave up 6 bases and J gave up 7 bases, with 19 bases separating them. The CDR3 sequence is CASRRTGQYGQPQHF. The CDR3 DNA reads TGTGCCAGTAGACGGACCGGACAGTACGGGCAGCCCCAGCATTTT.

The chain couples TRBV18 to TRBJ1-5; TRBD1 aligns across 10 bases. Germline-derived CDR1 and CDR2 are KGHSH and LQKENI. V shed 3 bases and J 4 bases; nucleotides not matched to a gene: 3. There are 15 residues in the CDR3. CDR3 coding DNA: TGTGCCAGCTCACCGCAGGGACAGGGGAATCAGCCCCAGCATTTT. The encoded protein is CASSPQGQGNQPQHF.

The chain links TRBV2 to TRBJ2-7, with unresolved D. V was cut by 4 bases and J by 2 bases, with 3 bases left in between. The CDR3 has 11 amino acids. Per germline, CDR1 SNHLY and CDR2 FYNNEI. In DNA, the CDR3 is TGTGCCAGCAGTGCGGCCTACGAGCAGTACTTC. Translation gives CASSAAYEQYF.

This clone was found a few times. The rearrangement uses TRBV30 and TRBJ2-2; 7 bases map to TRBD1. This CDR3 has 14 residues. Germline trimming cut 3 bases from V and 5 bases from J; bases unmatched to any gene: 6. The germline V gene has CDR1 GTSNPN and CDR2 SVGIG (reference sequence). CDR3 coding DNA: TGTGCCTGGAGCCTGACAGGGAGAACCGGGGAGCTGTTTTTT. This encodes CAWSLTGRTGELFF.

The chain is built from TRBV12-3 or TRBV12-4 and TRBJ1-1, with TRBD1 as a possible D gene (5 bases). V shed 6 bases and J shed 3 bases, with 11 bases lying between them. The CDR3 length is 13 residues. The CDR3 coding sequence is TGTGCCAGCAGCCTACAGGCCTACACTGAAGCTTTCTTT. It codes for CASSLQAYTEAFF.

This chain joins TRBV5-6 and TRBJ1-2; D unclear. The CDR3 length is 12 residues. The germline V and J ends were trimmed by 1 base and 6 bases, with 7 bases remaining between them. The germline V gene encodes CDR1 SGHDT and CDR2 YYEEEE. The CDR3 region has the DNA TGTGCCAGCAGCTTGAATGCGAATGGCTACACCTTC. This codes for CASSLNANGYTF.

This rearrangement joins TRBV25-1 to TRBJ2-2; no clear D. CDR1 and CDR2 from the germline V gene are MGHDK and SYGVNS. Trimming took off 7 bases at V and 0 bases at J, with 6 bases between the two ends. CDR3 length: 13 amino acids. The CDR3 sequence: CASIVPNTGELFF. Here the CDR3 DNA reads TGTGCCAGCATCGTTCCGAACACCGGGGAGCTGTTTTTT.

The V and J genes are TRBV5-1 and TRBJ1-3; no definite D call. The V and J ends lost 2 bases and 4 bases respectively, with 10 bases between them. CDR3 length: 14 residues. Germline values: CDR1 SGHRS, CDR2 YFSETQ. CDR3 sequence (DNA): TGCGCCAGCAGCTTCAACTATGCGGGAAACACCATATATTTT. Translation: CASSFNYAGNTIYF.

There are a few counts of this clone. The chain uses TRBV5-5 and TRBJ1-3; no definite D call. CDR3 length: 16 amino acids. Germline V gene lookup returns CDR1 SGHKS and CDR2 YYEKEE (reference sequence). The V end was cut by 5 bases, the J end by 0 bases, with 15 bases between. The CDR3 loop reads CASRFRYQGSGNTIYF. The CDR3 nucleotides read TGTGCCAGCAGATTCAGGTATCAAGGCTCTGGAAACACCATATATTTT.